Given below is one T cell receptor beta chain in context. Trimming took 0 bases from V and 9 from J; bases not matched to a gene: 10. The CDR3 contains 16 residues. The germline gives CDR1 SGHTA, CDR2 FQGTGA. Clones were sequenced by immunoSEQ multiplex PCR, and TCRdb holds only the in-frame ones, with some missing. The sample records hundreds of thousands of clones, around 90% being singletons. The data were obtained in a study of blood T cell repertoires in COVID-19. In the study overall: Specimens from acute and convalescent COVID-19 originated in the United States, Italy and Spain.

Source material: PBMCs or T cells enriched from blood (not recorded which). V and J are TRBV7-3 and TRBJ2-1, with 8 bases aligning to TRBD1. The TCR sequence derives from a woman in her sixties or seventies in a cohort exposed to, infected with or recovered from COVID-19 (not recorded which). Written as DNA, the CDR3 is TGTGCCAGCAGCTTAACGTTCAGGGGGCTTGTAGGTGAGCAGTTCTTC. As protein: CASSLTFRGLVGEQFF.